The T cell receptor beta chain described here comes from a study of blood T cell repertoires in COVID-19. Study at large: Specimens from acute and convalescent COVID-19 originated in the United States, Italy and Spain. Sample material is recorded as cDNA or gDNA derived from T cells, B-cell-depleted T cells, or PBMCs.

TCRdb keeps only in-frame clones here, not all; method: immunoSEQ multiplex PCR. This sample carries 300,000 to 350,000 clones, roughly 90% of them seen once, and the ten largest clones take roughly 2.8%. About this clone itself: Other DNA sequences in this specimen translate into the identical CDR3.

The source of this sequence is a woman in her thirties with COVID-19, enrolled during active disease. Sequenced: peripheral blood.

The CDR3 region is CASSIAEDQPQHF. In nucleotides, the CDR3 is TGTGCCAGTAGTATAGCCGAGGATCAGCCCCAGCATTTT. This chain joins TRBV19 and TRBJ1-5; D remains ambiguous. Germline V gives CDR1 LNHDA, CDR2 SQIVND (reference sequence). Trimming took off 1 base at V and 5 bases at J, with 6 bases between the two ends. This CDR3 has 13 amino acids. Looking up the rest from reference TRBV19 and TRBJ1-5 gives the full variable domain: DGGITQSPKYLFRKEGQNVTLSCEQNLNHDAMYWYRQDPGQGLRLIYYSQIVNDFQKGDIAEGYSVSREKKESFPLTVTSAQKNPTAFYLCASSIAEDQPQHFGDGTRLSIL.